The clone carrying this T cell receptor beta chain was seen many times. The data derive from a study of T cells in Graves' hyperthyroidism and ophthalmopathy. Germline V gene data show CDR1 as LGHDT and CDR2 as YNNKEL (reference sequence). With 6 bases removed from V and 4 bases from J, the gap between germline ends came to 16 bases. This CDR3 region has 14 residues. TCR beta CDR3 regions were amplified from RNA. First-round RT-PCR targeting the TCR CDR3 was performed with the HTBI primer set. Using its own MiXCR run on the multiplex PCR reads, TCRdb lists one record per CDR3 protein. The sample lists more than 500,000 distinct CDR3 sequences; 14% were seen once.

The chain combines TRBV3-1 with TRBJ2-7, with D tentatively TRBD1 or TRBD2 (6 bases each). The clonotype originates from a woman in her forties with Graves' hyperthyroidism. The source material was blood. The DNA for the CDR3 is TGTGCCAGCAGTCATGATCAGGGGAGGTACGAGCAGTACTTC. Translating gives CASSHDQGRYEQYF.